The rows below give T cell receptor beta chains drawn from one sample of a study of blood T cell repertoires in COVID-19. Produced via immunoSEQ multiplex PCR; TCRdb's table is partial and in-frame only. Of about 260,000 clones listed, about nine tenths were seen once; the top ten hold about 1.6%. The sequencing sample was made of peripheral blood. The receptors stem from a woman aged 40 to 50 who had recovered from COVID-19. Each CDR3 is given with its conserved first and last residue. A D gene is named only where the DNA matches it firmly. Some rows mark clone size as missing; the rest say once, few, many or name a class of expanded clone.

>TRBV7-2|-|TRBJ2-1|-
CASSLGSSSYNEQFF
TGTGCCAGCAGCTTAGGGTCCAGCTCCTACAATGAGCAGTTCTTC
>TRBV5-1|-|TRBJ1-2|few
CASSFSAEDGYTF
TGCGCCAGCAGCTTCTCCGCGGAGGATGGCTACACCTTC
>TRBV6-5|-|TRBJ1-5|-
CASSTTIRQPQHF
TGTGCCAGCAGCACTACAATTAGACAGCCCCAGCATTTT
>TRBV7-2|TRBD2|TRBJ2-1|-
CASSLVAPTSGGTYNEQFF
TGTGCCAGCAGCTTAGTCGCCCCGACTAGCGGGGGGACATACAATGAGCAGTTCTTC
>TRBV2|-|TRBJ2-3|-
CASNRFEAADTQYF
TGTGCCAGCAACCGTTTTGAGGCGGCGGATACGCAGTATTTT
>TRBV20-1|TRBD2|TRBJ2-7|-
CSASSGGEQYF
TGCAGTGCCAGCAGCGGGGGTGAGCAGTACTTC
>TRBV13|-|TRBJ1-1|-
CASSPQGHQRNTEAFF
TGTGCCAGCAGCCCACAGGGACACCAAAGGAACACTGAAGCTTTCTTT
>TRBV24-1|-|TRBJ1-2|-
CATSAANYGYTF
TGTGCCACCAGCGCGGCTAACTATGGCTACACCTTC
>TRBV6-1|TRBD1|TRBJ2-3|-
CASSEERTGSDTQYF
TGTGCCAGCAGTGAAGAGAGGACAGGGTCAGATACGCAGTATTTT
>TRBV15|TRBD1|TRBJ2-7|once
CATSRGPGGYEQYF
TGTGCCACCAGCAGAGGCCCAGGGGGCTACGAGCAGTACTTC
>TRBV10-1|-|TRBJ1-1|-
CASSPGFYTEAFF
TGCGCCAGCAGCCCCGGGTTCTACACTGAAGCTTTCTTT
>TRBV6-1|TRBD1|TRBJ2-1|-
CASSEKGGAHNEQFF
TGTGCCAGCAGTGAAAAAGGGGGCGCCCACAATGAGCAGTTCTTC
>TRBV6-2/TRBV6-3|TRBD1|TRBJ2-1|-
CASSYSGQYNEQFF
TGTGCCAGCAGTTACTCGGGACAGTACAATGAGCAGTTCTTC
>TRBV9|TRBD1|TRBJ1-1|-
CASSVVDSGGGAFTEAFF
TGTGCCAGCAGCGTAGTGGATAGTGGAGGGGGCGCGTTCACTGAAGCTTTCTTT
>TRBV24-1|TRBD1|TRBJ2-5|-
CATSDGQGREETQYF
TGTGCCACCAGTGACGGACAGGGTCGGGAAGAGACCCAGTACTTC
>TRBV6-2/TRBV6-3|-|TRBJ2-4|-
CASSYSRGLIDIQYF
TGTGCCAGCAGTTACTCCCGGGGGTTGATAGACATTCAGTACTTC
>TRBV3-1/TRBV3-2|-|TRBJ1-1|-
CASSQAYTEAFF
TGTGCCAGCAGCCAAGCCTACACTGAAGCTTTCTTT
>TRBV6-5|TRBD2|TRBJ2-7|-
CASSYGRAYEQYF
TGTGCCAGCAGTTACGGGAGGGCCTACGAGCAGTACTTC
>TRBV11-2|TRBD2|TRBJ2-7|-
CASSFRRLAGGSYEQYF
TGTGCCAGCAGCTTCCGTAGACTAGCGGGGGGGTCCTACGAGCAGTACTTC
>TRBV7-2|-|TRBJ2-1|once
CASSLVAWRGDEQFF
TGTGCCAGCAGCTTAGTAGCTTGGCGGGGTGATGAGCAGTTCTTC
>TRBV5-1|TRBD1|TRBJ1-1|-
CASSWGQGYTEAFF
TGCGCCAGCAGCTGGGGACAGGGGTACACTGAAGCTTTCTTT
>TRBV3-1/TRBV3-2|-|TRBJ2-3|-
CASSPDSSVTQYF
TGTGCCAGCAGCCCAGACTCCTCTGTTACGCAGTATTTT
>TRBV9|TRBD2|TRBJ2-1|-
CASSPLAGAYNEQFF
TGTGCCAGCAGCCCTCTAGCGGGGGCCTACAATGAGCAGTTCTTC
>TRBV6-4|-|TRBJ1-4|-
CASPHTRVVNEKLFF
TGTGCCAGCCCTCACACCAGGGTGGTAAATGAAAAACTGTTTTTT
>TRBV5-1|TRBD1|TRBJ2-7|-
CASSLGQGGPYEQYF
TGCGCCAGCAGCCTGGGACAGGGAGGACCCTACGAGCAGTACTTC
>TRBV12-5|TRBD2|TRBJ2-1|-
CAMSGTSGVNEQFF
TGTGCTATGTCTGGGACTAGCGGGGTCAATGAGCAGTTCTTC
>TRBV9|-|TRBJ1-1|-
CASSVTSSTEAFF
TGTGCCAGCAGCGTAACGTCAAGCACCGAAGCTTTCTTT
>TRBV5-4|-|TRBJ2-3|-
CASSLDGAQVTQYF
TGTGCCAGCAGCTTGGATGGGGCCCAGGTCACGCAGTATTTT
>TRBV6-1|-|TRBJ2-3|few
CASSDSGGGTDTQYF
TGTGCCAGCAGTGATAGCGGTGGAGGCACAGATACGCAGTATTTT
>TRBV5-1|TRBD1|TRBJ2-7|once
CASSLAYRGNEQYF
TGCGCCAGCAGCTTGGCCTACAGGGGCAACGAGCAGTACTTC
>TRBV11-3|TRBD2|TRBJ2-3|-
CASSLVGGRGDTQYF
TGTGCCAGCAGCTTAGTGGGAGGGCGTGGAGATACGCAGTATTTT
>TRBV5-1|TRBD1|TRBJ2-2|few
CASSLAKGQGVTGELFF
TGCGCCAGCAGCTTGGCCAAGGGACAGGGGGTCACCGGGGAGCTGTTTTTT
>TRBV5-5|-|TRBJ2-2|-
CASSLGVGASNTGELFF
TGTGCCAGCAGCTTGGGAGTAGGGGCCTCGAACACCGGGGAGCTGTTTTTT
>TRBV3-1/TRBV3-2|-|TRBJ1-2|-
CASSLSTVNYGYTF
TGTGCCAGCAGCCTCTCGACAGTAAACTATGGCTACACCTTC
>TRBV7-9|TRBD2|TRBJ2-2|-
CASSFPSGGPTGELFF
TGTGCCAGCAGCTTTCCTAGCGGGGGCCCCACCGGGGAGCTGTTTTTT
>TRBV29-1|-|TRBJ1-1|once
CSVERRVNTEAFF
TGCAGCGTTGAGAGACGGGTGAACACTGAAGCTTTCTTT
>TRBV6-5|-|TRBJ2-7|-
CASTQGYEQYF
TGTGCCAGCACCCAGGGCTACGAGCAGTACTTC
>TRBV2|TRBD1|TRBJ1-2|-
CASSTTGASYGYTF
TGTGCCAGCAGCACGACAGGGGCTAGCTATGGCTACACCTTC
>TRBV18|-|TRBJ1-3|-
CASSPRGVGNTIYF
TGTGCCAGCTCACCACGGGGGGTCGGAAACACCATATATTTT
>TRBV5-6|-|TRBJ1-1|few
CASSRRARNMNTEAFF
TGTGCCAGCAGCCGAAGAGCCAGGAACATGAACACTGAAGCTTTCTTT
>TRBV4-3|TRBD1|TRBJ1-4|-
CASSQDPPTGGDEKLFF
TGCGCCAGCAGCCAAGATCCACCAACAGGGGGCGATGAAAAACTGTTTTTT
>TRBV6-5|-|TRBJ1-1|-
CASSDSRNTEAFF
TGTGCCAGCAGTGACTCGAGAAATACTGAAGCTTTCTTT
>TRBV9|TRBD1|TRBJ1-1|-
CASSVDGQGDTEAFF
TGTGCCAGCAGCGTAGACGGACAGGGAGACACTGAAGCTTTCTTT
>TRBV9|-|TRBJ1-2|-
CASGTLGRYGYTF
TGTGCCAGCGGGACACTCGGTCGCTATGGCTACACCTTC
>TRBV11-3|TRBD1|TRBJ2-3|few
CASSWSGTGSGADTQYF
TGTGCCAGCAGCTGGTCCGGGACAGGGAGTGGCGCAGATACGCAGTATTTT
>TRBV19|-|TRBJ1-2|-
CASSRVDLIYGYTF
TGTGCCAGTAGTCGGGTCGACTTGATTTATGGCTACACCTTC
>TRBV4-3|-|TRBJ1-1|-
CASSQGVTSGTPEAFF
TGCGCCAGCAGCCAAGGGGTAACTTCCGGGACACCTGAAGCTTTCTTT
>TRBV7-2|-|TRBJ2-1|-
CASSWQGGPYNEQFF
TGTGCCAGCAGCTGGCAGGGGGGCCCCTACAATGAGCAGTTCTTC
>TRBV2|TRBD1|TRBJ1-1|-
CASNWDRVLTEAFF
TGTGCCAGCAACTGGGACAGGGTATTAACTGAAGCTTTCTTT
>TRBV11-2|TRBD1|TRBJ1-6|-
CASNLIGTGWGLRGSPLHF
TGTGCCAGCAACCTTATAGGGACAGGTTGGGGCTTAAGGGGTTCACCCCTCCACTTT
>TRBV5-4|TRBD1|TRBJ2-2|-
CASSPGQGRSTGELFF
TGTGCCAGCAGCCCTGGACAGGGGCGCAGTACCGGGGAGCTGTTTTTT
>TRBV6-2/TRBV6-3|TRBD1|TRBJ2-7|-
CASSYTGGSYEQYF
TGTGCCAGCAGTTATACAGGGGGTTCTTACGAGCAGTACTTC